The next 12 T cell receptor beta chains were all read from a single sample in a study of OX40 agonist ivuxolimab in advanced cancers. Clones were read by immunoSEQ multiplex PCR, and TCRdb kept only the in-frame ones, dropping some. The sample carries about 76,000 clones, about 88% recorded once. Sequenced here: CD4+ or CD8+ T cells sorted from blood, sampled in a trial of the OX40 agonist ivuxolimab. The receptors stem from an adult with an advanced solid tumor such as melanoma, head and neck, liver or kidney cancer.

This clone was detected once. V is TRBV5-4 and J is TRBJ1-4; 9 nucleotides agree with TRBD1. V dropped 5 bases and J dropped 3; count of bases not matched to a gene: 8. This CDR3 has 16 amino acids. Germline CDR1 SGHNT, CDR2 YYREEE (reference sequence). DNA for the CDR3: TGTGCCAGCAGTTTCACAGGGGGCGCGTCTAATGAAAAACTGTTTTTT. Encoded protein: CASSFTGGASNEKLFF.

The rearrangement joins TRBV27 to TRBJ2-7, with 8 bases matching TRBD1. This CDR3 has 14 residues. CDR1 MNHEY and CDR2 SMNVEV come from the germline V gene (reference sequence). J was trimmed by 5 bases and V by 6 bases; bases with no gene match: 9. The chain's CDR3 is CASSLRDRLDEQYF. The DNA of the CDR3 is TGTGCCAGCAGCCTCCGGGACAGGCTCGACGAGCAGTACTTC.

V gene TRBV5-1 combines with J gene TRBJ2-1; 9 bases align to TRBD2. The CDR3 covers 17 residues. Germline CDR1 reads SGHRS; CDR2 reads YFSETQ. J was trimmed by 9 bases and V by 4 bases; bases with no gene match: 17. CDR3 amino acids: CASSLLVLAGPHGEQFF. The CDR3 nucleotides read TGCGCCAGCAGCCTGCTTGTGCTAGCGGGGCCTCACGGTGAGCAGTTCTTC.

The chain links TRBV5-6 to TRBJ2-3; TRBD2 matches at 9 bases. CDR3 length: 19 residues. With V trimmed by 3 bases and J by 4 bases, 18 bases remained unmatched. CDR1 SGHDT and CDR2 YYEEEE come from the germline V gene. The CDR3 reads CASSWDRLRSGRRSDTQYF. CDR3 DNA: TGTGCCAGCAGCTGGGACCGCCTGAGGAGCGGGAGGAGGTCAGATACGCAGTATTTT.

The chain has TRBV19 and TRBJ1-2, with TRBD1 matching over 9 bases. Per germline, CDR1 LNHDA and CDR2 SQIVND (reference sequence). V shed 3 bases and J 6 bases; nucleotides not matched to a gene: 14. CDR3 length: 17 amino acids. The DNA for the CDR3 is TGTGCCAGTAGTATCGAATTGGGGACAGGGACAAGCCATGGCTACACCTTC. It encodes CASSIELGTGTSHGYTF. Drawing the rest from reference TRBV19 and TRBJ1-2, the complete variable domain is DGGITQSPKYLFRKEGQNVTLSCEQNLNHDAMYWYRQDPGQGLRLIYYSQIVNDFQKGDIAEGYSVSREKKESFPLTVTSAQKNPTAFYLCASSIELGTGTSHGYTFGSGTRLTVV.

This clone was counted between two and nine times. The genes are TRBV7-9 and TRBJ2-7; 9 bases are shared with TRBD2. Per germline, CDR1 SEHNR and CDR2 FQNEAQ (reference sequence). This CDR3 contains 15 residues. Trimming at V came to 5 bases and at J to 1 base, leaving 6 bases not matched to a gene. The CDR3 loop reads CASSQSSGASYEQYF. The CDR3 DNA reads TGTGCCAGCAGCCAATCTAGCGGGGCTTCCTACGAGCAGTACTTC. The variable domain in full, completed from reference TRBV7-9 and TRBJ2-7, reads DTGVSQNPRHKITKRGQNVTFRCDPISEHNRLYWYRQTLGQGPEFLTYFQNEAQLEKSRLLSDRFSAERPKGSFSTLEIQRTEQGDSAMYLCASSQSSGASYEQYFGPGTRLTVT.

V gene TRBV7-2 combines with J gene TRBJ2-7, with TRBD2 identical over 8 bases. Germline V gene lookup returns CDR1 SGHTA and CDR2 FQGNSA. This CDR3 has 13 amino acids. V lost 8 bases, J lost 4 bases, and 7 bases stayed unmatched. The CDR3 coding sequence is TGTGCCAGCGGCCCGGGACTAGTTTACGAGCAGTACTTC. As protein: CASGPGLVYEQYF.

V is TRBV6-1 and J is TRBJ1-1; TRBD1 might be the D (6 bases). The V gene lost 2 bases and the J gene lost 1 base, with 8 bases spanning the gap. The CDR3 consists of 14 residues. CDR1 and CDR2 (germline): MNHNS, SASEGT. The chain's CDR3 is CASSERGGNTEAFF. Here the CDR3 DNA reads TGTGCCAGCAGTGAAAGGGGGGGGAACACTGAAGCTTTCTTT.

The chain's CDR3 is CASSLGRWGAREKLFF. The CDR3 DNA reads as TGTGCCAGCAGCTTAGGACGTTGGGGGGCCCGTGAAAAACTGTTTTTT. The chain uses TRBV7-9 and TRBJ1-4; tentatively, D is TRBD1 (6 bases). The CDR3 length is 16 residues. In germline, CDR1 is SEHNR, CDR2 FQNEAQ (reference sequence). The V end was cut by 1 base, the J end by 7 bases, with 16 bases between.

V and J are TRBV25-1 and TRBJ2-2, with 8 nucleotides matching TRBD2. The CDR3 loop spans 17 amino acids. V lost 5 bases and J lost 5; bases outside the gene matches: 13. CDR1 and CDR2 (germline): MGHDK, SYGVNS. The CDR3 DNA reads TGTGCCAGCAGTCCAACTCGGGCGGGAGGATTAACCGGGGAGCTGTTTTTT. The encoded protein is CASSPTRAGGLTGELFF.

This CDR3 is CASSQGPSGWGPYNEQFF. As DNA, the CDR3 is TGCGCCAGCAGCCAAGGCCCTAGCGGGTGGGGGCCCTACAATGAGCAGTTCTTC. This rearrangement joins TRBV4-1 to TRBJ2-1; 8 nucleotides agree with TRBD2. Germline V gene data show CDR1 as MGHRA and CDR2 as YSYEKL. V lost 1 base, J lost 2 bases, and 10 bases stayed unmatched. The CDR3 totals 18 residues.

This chain uses TRBV21-1 with TRBJ2-7. TRBV21-1 is labeled a pseudogene. This CDR3 is 8 amino acids long. The CDR3 reads CASYEQYF. CDR3 bases: TGTGCCAGCTACGAGCAGTACTTC.